This paragraph covers one T cell receptor beta chain sequence. The antigen remains unidentified. Produced via immunoSEQ multiplex PCR; TCRdb's table is partial and in-frame only. The repertoire holds tens of thousands of clones, with approximately 69% as singletons. Antigen-specific CD4+ T cells were first expanded with viral peptide pools by the ViraFEST assay and only then sequenced. The culture ran for approximately 10 days, and then CD4+ T cells were isolated. Vaccine recipients had no previous SARS-CoV-2 infection; their nucleocapsid antibodies were negative. IL-2 medium took the place of half the medium on both days 3 and 7. This sample was taken from a study of vaccination effects on CD4 cells after COVID-19. Study-level results: There was only 1 of 255 vaccine-induced clones in healthy vaccinees that cross-reacted with common cold coronaviruses. The study dataset contains few convalescent patients and includes no early post-infection timepoints. Clones from infection and from vaccination both contracted markedly late after vaccination.

Looked up from germline, CDR1 is GTSNPN and CDR2 is SVGIG (reference sequence). The CDR3 spans 12 residues. Trimming removed 0 bases from V and 5 bases from J, with 7 bases in between. The V and J genes are TRBV30 and TRBJ2-5, with unresolved D. Sequences were derived from CD4+ T cells from PBMCs cultured with SARS-CoV-2 spike peptides, sampled before COVID-19 vaccination. This TCR was recovered from a human donor who received a COVID-19 vaccine. This chain's CDR3 is CAWSVQGETQYF. The CDR3 coding sequence is TGTGCCTGGAGTGTCCAAGGCGAGACCCAGTACTTC.